The clone carrying this T cell receptor beta chain was observed a single time. The antigen remains undetermined. This entry belongs to a study of T cells in narcolepsy. Whole-study context: Enrolled donors included narcolepsy type 1 or type 2 patients and healthy controls.

Repertoires were generated with immunoSEQ multiplex PCR, while TCRdb's copy carries only in-frame clones and drops some. The data show about 30,000 clones, with over 75% seen just once and 0.91% held by the top ten. Study-level points and caveats: Healthy controls reportedly lacked the autoreactive clonotypes serially found in patients' blood. In some patient and control memory CD4+ samples, autoreactive clones were absent. Autoreactive HCRT-specific and TRIB2-specific clonotypes were marked in same-patient CSF-versus-blood CD4+ comparisons.

CDR3 length equals 16 residues. CDR1 and CDR2 (germline): ENHRY, SYGVKD. The V gene end was trimmed by 2 bases and the J gene end by 2 bases; junction bases not matched to a gene: 4. The gene calls are TRBV10-3 and TRBJ1-3, with 9 bases that match TRBD1. Material: CD45RA- memory CD4+ T cells from PBMCs. This clonotype was sampled from a human donor with narcolepsy. For the CDR3, the DNA is TGTGCCATCAGTGAGAGAACAGGGGGCACTGGAAACACCATATATTTT. This sequence encodes CAISERTGGTGNTIYF.